This T cell receptor (beta chain) was observed in a study of blood T cell repertoires in COVID-19. Looking at the study overall: Some COVID-19 samples were acute and others convalescent; all came from the United States, Italy and Spain. Sample material is recorded as cDNA or gDNA derived from T cells, B-cell-depleted T cells, or PBMCs.

This CDR3 has 15 residues. CDR1 and CDR2 (germline): LNHDA, SQIVND (reference sequence). Trimming cost V 5 bases and J 11 bases, with 22 bases left between them. Original methodology: Counts of nucleated cells, estimated from reference gene primer amplification, were obtained. Clones were read by immunoSEQ multiplex PCR, and TCRdb kept only the in-frame ones, dropping some. The DNA was the basis for D and trimming; V, J and clone size are from that table. The sample has 300,000 to 350,000 clones, about 93% seen once. It was during active infection that Seattle patients were enrolled and then longitudinally followed.

V usage is TRBV19 and J usage is TRBJ1-5; D is possibly TRBD1 (6 bases). Source material: peripheral blood. This clonotype was sampled from a woman aged 30 to 39 with COVID-19, enrolled during active disease. CDR3 loop: CASSYGTNMGQAQHF. Written as DNA, the CDR3 is TGTGCCAGTAGTTACGGGACCAATATGGGACAAGCCCAGCATTTT.